This T cell receptor beta chain was recovered during a study of regulatory T cells in long-lasting Graves disease (dated by TCRdb to the early 2020s). With regard to the full study: Antithyroid drugs had been taken for less than 3 months by newly diagnosed Graves' disease patients. A total of roughly 35 samples were covered by TCR sequencing, comprising some 13 persistent and 20 newly diagnosed Graves' disease patients. Peripheral blood TCR sequencing and RNA sequencing compared persistent Graves' disease patients with newly diagnosed Graves' disease patients. The study was conducted in China and was registered as a clinical trial. The paper's findings and limits, for the study overall: Sequencing and analysis were restricted to the TCR beta chain. The authors noted that the small sample size was a limitation that may lower accuracy. Peripheral blood alone was examined, since thyroid tissue, which constituted the primary lesion, could not be accessed. Compared with newly diagnosed patients, patients with persistent Graves' disease had lower TCR Shannon entropy and fewer highly expanded clones, which suggests clonal expansion. A larger number of public clonotypes was shared among persistent patients (approximately 3,000) than among newly diagnosed patients (roughly 970).

This clonotype was picked up many times. Its antigen is currently not known. No base-level quality is on record; no much larger clone is a single base apart. The library was generated by multiplex PCR. The sample was run on an Illumina HiSeq 4000. TCR beta libraries were built with iRepertoire HTBI primers and Arm-PCR amplification of CDR3 regions. Before sequencing, the PCR products underwent gel purification. Turning to the authors' computational methods: Gene usage analysis of CDR3 amino acid clonotypes relied on the roughly 67 TRBV and 14 TRBJ segments identified across samples. COPE and FqMerger were used to merge filtered high-quality paired reads into contigs. BLAST was used to align contigs to IMGT TRBV, TRBD and TRBJ reference genes, with CDR3 defined following IMGT. Highly expanded clones were defined as clonotypes with a frequency above 0.1%. Repertoire diversity was measured by Shannon entropy, and V-J evenness by the Gini coefficient. A clonotype was considered public if more than one individual shared it. TCRdb cleaned the public reads at Q25 with fastp, built clones with MiXCR and kept in-frame beta chains. Each record represents a unique CDR3 protein, reported with the most common genes and DNA among its rows. V and J calls and clone size were set by TCRdb, not the authors. For this sample the table gives approximately 400,000 distinct CDR3 sequences, of which 14% to 15% were detected only once. 16% of the sample goes to the ten largest clones.

The sample's time point, from its label and the paper: newly diagnosed GD, antithyroid drugs for less than 3 months. For both TCR sequencing and RNA sequencing, RNA was extracted from PBMCs using TRIzol. The diagnosis of Graves' disease was made according to American Thyroid Association guidelines. The patients came from an endocrinology department in Xi'an, China. From each patient, around 9 milliliters of peripheral blood was collected into an EDTA anticoagulant tube. Ficoll Paque Plus density gradient separation was used to isolate PBMCs, and no further T cell sorting was done. An Agilent 2100 Bioanalyzer and agarose gel were used to check RNA quality, and a NanoDrop 2000 was used to measure RNA concentration. The same data also went into a second study, on T cells in Graves' hyperthyroidism and ophthalmopathy. In that second paper, the authors write: A patient counted as having stable Graves' hyperthyroidism if no progression to ophthalmopathy occurred over 18 months of follow-up. The hyperthyroidism patients were between 18 and 65 years old and newly diagnosed, with a disease duration of less than 2 months. Any patient with an uncontrolled infection, another autoimmune disease, pregnancy or lactation was excluded. Diagnoses relied on clinical symptoms, serum thyroxine and TRAb, thyroid ultrasound and orbital computed tomography. The first round of RT-PCR for the TCR CDR3 was performed with the HTBI primer set and the Qiagen OneStep RT-PCR kit. Most expanded thyroid clonotypes (frequency above 0.001) were also found in blood, which suggests that blood repertoires may mirror thyroid immune responses. Ophthalmopathy was separated from stable hyperthyroidism by a 13 V-J signature model, with about 86% sensitivity and around 81% specificity obtained in cross-validation and 80%/75% obtained in testing. In validation, the model predicted progression to ophthalmopathy with approximately 71% sensitivity and approximately 78% specificity, a median of 6.5 months before onset. TCR V-J signatures able to tell the groups apart were searched for in a discovery cohort of 90 to 100 patients, of whom over 40 had Graves' ophthalmopathy and about 60 had stable Graves' hyperthyroidism. Prospective prediction of ophthalmopathy was tested in an independent validation cohort consisting of under 20 hyperthyroidism patients and 17 patients who later progressed to ophthalmopathy. For training and testing, the 100 patients in the discovery cohort were randomly divided in a 7:3 ratio. The study also compared thyroid tissue and blood T-cell repertoires from over 5 Graves' hyperthyroidism patients. Following sampling, methimazole starting at 30 mg daily was given to hyperthyroidism patients, and high-dose intravenous methylprednisolone was given to ophthalmopathy patients. The libraries were constructed in a second round of multiplex PCR and then size-selected and purified. Sequencing of the libraries was done on an Illumina HiSeq2000 using paired-end 100 bp reads. SOAPnuke was used to process the raw data, removing reads that contained adapters or uncalled bases, had a mean Phred below 15, or lacked an exact match to the constant primer or identifier. COPE v1.2.5 was used to merge high-quality paired reads, and clonotypes were defined as unique nucleotide sequences. MiTCR v1.1 was used to align clonotypes to the IMGT TRBV, TRBD and TRBJ reference segments. The analysis was restricted to V-J combinations with a frequency above 0.0001, which together covered 99% to 99.2% of the repertoires. A TCS score was defined as the ratio between F50 (clonal expansion) and ExV (chaos), using BLOSUM62-based TCRdist between CDR3 peptides within each V-J. Welch's t-statistics and random forest reduced around 520 V-J features to 10 to 15, which were used in a naive Bayes classifier (R e1071). No statistical method was used to set the sample size in advance, and investigators knew the group allocation. TCR Vbeta CDR3 sequencing of 140 or so peripheral blood samples (fewer than 45 ophthalmopathy, roughly 74 hyperthyroidism and 17 progressor patients) is reported in the paper.

The receptor comes from a woman in her 30s with Graves disease. Donor details come from another sample of the same person, matched by shared clones. The sequences come from peripheral blood mononuclear cells (PBMCs), collected at new diagnosis, from a patient treated with antithyroid drugs.

The base sequence is TGTGCCAGCAGCGCGTCGGGGCCGGACATTCAGTACTTC. Its product reads: CASSASGPDIQYF. The chain is encoded by TRBV7-2 joined to TRBJ2-4; the D segment may tentatively be TRBD1 or TRBD2, each giving 5 matched bases. Looking up the germline V gene yields CDR1 SGHTA and CDR2 FQGNSA. Including the terminal cysteine and phenylalanine, the CDR3 comprises 13 residues. This entry keeps only the CDR3 DNA: 39 bases, framed from base 1. V and J lose 5 bases and 8 bases, and a span of 13 bases separates them.